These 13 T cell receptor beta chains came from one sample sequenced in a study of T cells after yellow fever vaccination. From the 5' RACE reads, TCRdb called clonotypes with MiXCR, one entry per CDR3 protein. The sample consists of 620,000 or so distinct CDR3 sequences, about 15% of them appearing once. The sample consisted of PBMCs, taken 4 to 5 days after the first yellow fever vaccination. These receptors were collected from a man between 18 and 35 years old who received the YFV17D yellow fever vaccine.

CDR3 sequence reads: CASSYSLGGTDTQYF. DNA of the CDR3: TGTGCCAGCAGTTACTCTCTGGGGGGCACAGATACGCAGTATTTT. V gene TRBV6-2 or TRBV6-3 combines with J gene TRBJ2-3; TRBD1 or TRBD2 may be the D gene (5 bases each). In germline, CDR1 is MNHEY, CDR2 SVGEGT. This CDR3 has 15 amino acids. The V end was cut by 0 bases, the J end by 1 base, with 8 bases between.

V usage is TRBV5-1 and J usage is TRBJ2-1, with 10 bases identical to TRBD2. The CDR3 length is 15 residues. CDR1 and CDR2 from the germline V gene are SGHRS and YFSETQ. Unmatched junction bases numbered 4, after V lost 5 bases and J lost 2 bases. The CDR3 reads CASSSGGSTYNEQFF. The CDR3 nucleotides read TGCGCCAGCAGTAGCGGGGGGTCCACCTACAATGAGCAGTTCTTC.

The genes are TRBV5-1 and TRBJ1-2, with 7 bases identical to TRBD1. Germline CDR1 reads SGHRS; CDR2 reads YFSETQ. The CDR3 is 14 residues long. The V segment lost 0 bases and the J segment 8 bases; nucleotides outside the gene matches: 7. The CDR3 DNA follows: TGCGCCAGCAGCTTGGCTCCAGGGGGAAAAGGCTACACCTTC. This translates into CASSLAPGGKGYTF.

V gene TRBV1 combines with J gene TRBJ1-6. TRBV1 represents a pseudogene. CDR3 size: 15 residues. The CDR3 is CTGSPLEWSDSPLHF. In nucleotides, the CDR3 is TGCACCGGCAGCCCCCTCGAGTGGTCGGATTCACCCCTCCACTTT.

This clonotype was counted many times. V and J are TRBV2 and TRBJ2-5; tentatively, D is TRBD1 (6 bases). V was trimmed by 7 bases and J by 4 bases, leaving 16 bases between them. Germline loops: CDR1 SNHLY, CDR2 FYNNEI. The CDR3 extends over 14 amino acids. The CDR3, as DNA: TGTGCCAGCATGGACAGCTCCCCTAGAGAGACCCAGTACTTC. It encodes CASMDSSPRETQYF.

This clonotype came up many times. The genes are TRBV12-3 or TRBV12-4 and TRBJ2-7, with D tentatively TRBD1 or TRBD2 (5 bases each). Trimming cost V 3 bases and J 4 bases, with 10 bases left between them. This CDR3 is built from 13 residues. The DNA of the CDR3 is TGTGCCAGCAGTTTGGGGACGGATTACGAGCAGTACGTC. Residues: CASSLGTDYEQYV.

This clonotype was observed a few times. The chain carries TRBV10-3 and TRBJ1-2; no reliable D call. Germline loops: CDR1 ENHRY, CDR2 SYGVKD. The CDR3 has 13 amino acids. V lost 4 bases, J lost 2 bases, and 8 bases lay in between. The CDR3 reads CAISGPPNYGYTF. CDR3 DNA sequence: TGTGCCATCAGTGGGCCCCCGAACTATGGCTACACCTTC.

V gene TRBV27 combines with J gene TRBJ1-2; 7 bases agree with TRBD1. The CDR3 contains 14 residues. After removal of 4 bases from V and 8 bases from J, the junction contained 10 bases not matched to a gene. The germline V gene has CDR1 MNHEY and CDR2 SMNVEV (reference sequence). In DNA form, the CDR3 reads TGTGCCAGCAGTTACACCGGGACAGTGGAGGGCTACACCTTC. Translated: CASSYTGTVEGYTF.

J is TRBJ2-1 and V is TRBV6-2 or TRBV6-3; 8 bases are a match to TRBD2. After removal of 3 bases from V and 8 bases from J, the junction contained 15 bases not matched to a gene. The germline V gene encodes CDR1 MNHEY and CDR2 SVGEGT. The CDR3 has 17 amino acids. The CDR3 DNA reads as TGTGCCAGCAGTTATGGGCTTTTAACGGGGGGGCATTATGAGCAGTTCTTC. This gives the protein CASSYGLLTGGHYEQFF.

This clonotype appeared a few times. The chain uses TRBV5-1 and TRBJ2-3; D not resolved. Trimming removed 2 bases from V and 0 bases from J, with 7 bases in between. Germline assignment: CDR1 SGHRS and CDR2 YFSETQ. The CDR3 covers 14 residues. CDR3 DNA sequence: TGCGCCAGCAGCTTCCAGACTAGCACAGATACGCAGTATTTT. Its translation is CASSFQTSTDTQYF.

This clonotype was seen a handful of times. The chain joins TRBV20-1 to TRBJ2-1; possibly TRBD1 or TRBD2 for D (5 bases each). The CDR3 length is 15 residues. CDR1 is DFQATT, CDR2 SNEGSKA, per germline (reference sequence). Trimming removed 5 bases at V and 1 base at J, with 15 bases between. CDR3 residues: CSAGTPGRSYNEQFF. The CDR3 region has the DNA TGCAGTGCTGGCACCCCGGGACGTTCCTACAATGAGCAGTTCTTC.

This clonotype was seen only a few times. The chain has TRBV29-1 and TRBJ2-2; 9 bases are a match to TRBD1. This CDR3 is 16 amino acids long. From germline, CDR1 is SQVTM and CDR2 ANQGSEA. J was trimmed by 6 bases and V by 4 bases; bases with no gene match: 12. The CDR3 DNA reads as TGCAGCGTTGTCCCTATTCGGGACAGGGAGGCCGGGGAGCTGTTTTTT. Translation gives CSVVPIRDREAGELFF.

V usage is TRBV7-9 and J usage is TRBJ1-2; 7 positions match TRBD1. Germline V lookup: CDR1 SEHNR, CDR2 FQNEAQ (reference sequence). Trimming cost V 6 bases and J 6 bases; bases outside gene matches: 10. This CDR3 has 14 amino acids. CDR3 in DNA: TGTGCCAGCAGTTCTGACAGGGCCGGGAATGGCTACACCTTC. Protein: CASSSDRAGNGYTF.